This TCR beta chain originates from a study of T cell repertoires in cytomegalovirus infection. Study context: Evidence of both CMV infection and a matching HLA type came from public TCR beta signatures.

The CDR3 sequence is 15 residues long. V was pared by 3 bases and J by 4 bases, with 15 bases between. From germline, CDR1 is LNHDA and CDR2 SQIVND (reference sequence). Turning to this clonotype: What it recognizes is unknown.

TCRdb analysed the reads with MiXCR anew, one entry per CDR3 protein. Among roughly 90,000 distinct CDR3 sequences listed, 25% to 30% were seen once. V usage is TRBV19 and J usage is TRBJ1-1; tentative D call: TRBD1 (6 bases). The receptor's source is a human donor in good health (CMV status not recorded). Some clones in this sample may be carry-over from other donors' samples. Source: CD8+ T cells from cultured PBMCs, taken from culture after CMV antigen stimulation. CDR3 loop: CASSIFGGHPTEAFF. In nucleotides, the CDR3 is TGTGCCAGTAGTATTTTTGGGGGCCACCCCACTGAAGCTTTCTTT.